The 21 T cell receptor beta chains below were found in one sample sequenced in a study of T cells after yellow fever vaccination. TCRdb reanalysed the 5' RACE reads using MiXCR and keeps one entry per CDR3 protein. This table has 300,000 to 400,000 distinct CDR3 sequences, 3.5% to 4.5% appearing once. This specimen was PBMCs, taken 5 days after the yellow fever booster vaccination. These receptors all come from a man aged 18 to 30 who received the YFV17D yellow fever vaccine.

The table lists this clonotype with many counts. The chain has TRBV7-9 and TRBJ1-4; D call uncertain. V was cut by 8 bases and J by 7 bases, with 17 bases left in between. Germline CDR1 reads SEHNR; CDR2 reads FQNEAQ (reference sequence). This CDR3 comprises 14 residues. CDR3 nucleotides: TGTGCCAGCGGTTCCGAGGGTTGGAGTGAAAAACTGTTTTTT. As protein: CASGSEGWSEKLFF.

This clonotype was counted many times. V and J are TRBV5-1 and TRBJ2-3, with 7 positions matching TRBD1. The CDR3 spans 15 residues. Germline-derived CDR1 and CDR2 are SGHRS and YFSETQ. The V gene end was trimmed by 6 bases and the J gene end by 0 bases; junction bases not matched to a gene: 7. The DNA of the CDR3 is TGCGCCAGCACTTCCCAGGGGGAGAGCACAGATACGCAGTATTTT. Protein: CASTSQGESTDTQYF.

The rearrangement uses TRBV7-3 and TRBJ2-3; 8 nucleotides align to TRBD1. This CDR3 is 15 amino acids long. Germline trimming cut 5 bases from V and 4 bases from J; bases unmatched to any gene: 8. CDR1 is SGHTA, CDR2 FQGTGA, per germline. CDR3 sequence reads: CASSGRSGGADTQYF. CDR3 DNA sequence: TGTGCCAGCAGCGGAAGGTCAGGGGGCGCAGATACGCAGTATTTT. Full variable domain (rest looked up from reference TRBV7-3 and TRBJ2-3): GAGVSQTPSNKVTEKGKYVELRCDPISGHTALYWYRQSLGQGPEFLIYFQGTGAADDSGLPNDRFFAVRPEGSVSTLKIQRTERGDSAVYLCASSGRSGGADTQYFGPGTRLTVL.

The chain links TRBV9 to TRBJ2-5, with TRBD2 as a possible D gene (6 bases). The length of the CDR3 is 19 residues. Germline-derived CDR1 and CDR2 are SGDLS and YYNGEE. V was shortened by 0 bases and J by 1 base, with 22 bases between the two germline ends. This CDR3 reads CASSVEAGVASEFQETQYF. For the CDR3, the DNA is TGTGCCAGCAGCGTAGAAGCCGGCGTCGCTAGCGAATTCCAAGAGACCCAGTACTTC.

This clonotype has a count of ten or more. V usage is TRBV20-1 and J usage is TRBJ2-3; D remains unclear. This CDR3 is built from 15 residues. The germline V and J ends were trimmed by 3 bases and 0 bases, with 13 bases remaining between them. Germline CDR1 is DFQATT and CDR2 is SNEGSKA (reference sequence). The CDR3 DNA sequence: TGCAGTGCTAGCTCCCTCTCCTGGAGCACAGATACGCAGTATTTT. Translation: CSASSLSWSTDTQYF.

This chain connects TRBV28 to TRBJ1-5, with 10 positions matching TRBD1. The V and J ends lost 6 bases and 3 bases, in that order; junction bases with no gene match: 8. CDR1 and CDR2 from the germline V gene are MDHEN and SYDVKM. The CDR3 has 16 amino acids. In DNA, the CDR3 is TGTGCCAGCAGGTATCCGGGACAGGGGTTCAATCAGCCCCAGCATTTT. Its translation: CASRYPGQGFNQPQHF.

This clonotype was detected ten times or more. This chain uses TRBV5-1 with TRBJ2-3; 9 positions match TRBD2. With 4 bases clipped from V and 2 bases from J, the junction kept 5 bases outside the gene matches. The length of the CDR3 is 15 residues. Germline CDR1 is SGHRS and CDR2 is YFSETQ. The CDR3 sequence: CASSTLAGFTDTQYF. For the CDR3, the DNA is TGCGCCAGCAGCACCCTAGCGGGGTTCACAGATACGCAGTATTTT.

This clonotype was counted ten times or more. The genes are TRBV18 and TRBJ2-7, with 8 bases aligning to TRBD2. Germline lookup yields CDR1 KGHSH and CDR2 LQKENI. Losses at the gene ends were 6 bases for V and 0 bases for J; bases not matched to a gene: 7. The CDR3 runs to 15 residues. The CDR3 bases are TGTGCCAGCTCGCAAGCGGGGGTCAGCTCCTACGAGCAGTACTTC. This encodes CASSQAGVSSYEQYF.

This clonotype appeared a few times. The chain joins TRBV10-3 to TRBJ2-7, with TRBD2 as a possible D gene (5 bases). The CDR3 length is 14 residues. The germline V and J ends were trimmed by 0 bases and 3 bases, with 9 bases remaining between them. Germline CDR1 is ENHRY and CDR2 is SYGVKD. CDR3 sequence: CAISESLGVYEQYV. CDR3 in DNA: TGTGCCATCAGTGAGTCGCTCGGGGTCTACGAGCAGTACGTC.

The V and J genes are TRBV5-1 and TRBJ1-2; TRBD1 matches 8 bases. The J segment lost 4 bases and the V segment lost 4 bases, leaving 6 bases of the junction unmatched. Germline lookup yields CDR1 SGHRS and CDR2 YFSETQ. CDR3 size: 14 residues. CDR3 residues: CASSDWTGSYGYTF. The CDR3 nucleotides are TGCGCCAGCAGCGACTGGACAGGGAGCTATGGCTACACCTTC.

This clonotype was detected ten times or more. V and J are TRBV5-1 and TRBJ1-4; D not certain. Trimming took 7 bases from V and 0 from J, leaving 10 bases between them. The germline V gene encodes CDR1 SGHRS and CDR2 YFSETQ. There are 14 residues in the CDR3. CDR3 amino acids: CASRAEATNEKLFF. The CDR3 DNA sequence: TGCGCCAGCCGCGCGGAGGCAACTAATGAAAAACTGTTTTTT.

The chain is built from TRBV24-1 and TRBJ2-1; 9 bases fit TRBD1. The length of the CDR3 is 14 residues. J was trimmed by 3 bases and V by 7 bases; bases with no gene match: 3. Germline-derived CDR1 and CDR2 are KGHDR and SFDVKD. CDR3 coding DNA: TGTGCCACCAGGACAGGGGGTAACTACAATGAGCAGTTCTTC. It codes for CATRTGGNYNEQFF.

This clonotype has at least ten counts. V and J are TRBV11-2 and TRBJ2-1; D may correspond to TRBD1 or TRBD2 (7 bases each). Germline V gene data show CDR1 as SGHAT and CDR2 as FQNNGV. This CDR3 region has 17 residues. Trimming pared 6 bases from V and 6 bases from J, leaving 24 bases between. Here the CDR3 reads CASSHPGASGGVNEQFF. The CDR3, as DNA: TGTGCCAGCAGTCACCCAGGGGCTTCAGGGGGGGTCAATGAGCAGTTCTTC.

This clonotype was recorded at least ten times. The rearrangement uses TRBV28 and TRBJ1-1; 7 nucleotides match TRBD1. The CDR3 loop spans 13 amino acids. V lost 6 bases and J lost 4; bases outside the gene matches: 5. Germline V gene lookup returns CDR1 MDHEN and CDR2 SYDVKM. CDR3 residues: CASRFDRVTEAFF. The CDR3 bases are TGTGCCAGCAGGTTCGACAGGGTCACTGAAGCTTTCTTT.

In its sample, this clonotype was seen many times. The genes are TRBV28 and TRBJ2-5; D gene uncertain. The germline V and J ends were trimmed by 1 base and 7 bases, with 10 bases remaining between them. Germline V gene data show CDR1 as MDHEN and CDR2 as SYDVKM. There are 13 residues in the CDR3. The CDR3 is CASSLYQVGTQYF. DNA of the CDR3: TGTGCCAGCAGTTTATACCAGGTTGGGACCCAGTACTTC. Filled out from reference TRBV28 and TRBJ2-5, the complete variable domain reads DVKVTQSSRYLVKRTGEKVFLECVQDMDHENMFWYRQDPGLGLRLIYFSYDVKMKEKGDIPEGYSVSREKKERFSLILESASTNQTSMYLCASSLYQVGTQYFGPGTRLLVL.

This clonotype was detected a few times. This chain joins TRBV28 and TRBJ2-1, with D unclear. Germline CDR1 reads MDHEN; CDR2 reads SYDVKM. V was shortened by 6 bases and J by 10 bases, with 13 bases between the two germline ends. This CDR3 spans 12 amino acids. The CDR3 sequence: CASRRWPREQFF. The DNA for the CDR3 is TGTGCCAGCAGGAGGTGGCCGAGGGAGCAGTTCTTC. The whole variable domain, filled in from reference TRBV28 and TRBJ2-1, reads DVKVTQSSRYLVKRTGEKVFLECVQDMDHENMFWYRQDPGLGLRLIYFSYDVKMKEKGDIPEGYSVSREKKERFSLILESASTNQTSMYLCASRRWPREQFFGPGTRLTVL.

This clonotype was seen more than once but under ten times. J is TRBJ2-3 and V is TRBV7-2; 14 bases line up with TRBD2. CDR3 length equals 17 residues. The V segment lost 5 bases and the J segment 6 bases; nucleotides outside the gene matches: 10. The germline V gene has CDR1 SGHTA and CDR2 FQGNSA. DNA of the CDR3: TGTGCCAGCAGCGCTCAGGGACTAGCGGGGGAAATTGATACGCAGTATTTT. Protein: CASSAQGLAGEIDTQYF. Complete variable domain (other parts from reference TRBV7-2 and TRBJ2-3): GAGVSQSPSNKVTEKGKDVELRCDPISGHTALYWYRQSLGQGLEFLIYFQGNSAPDKSGLPSDRFSAERTGGSVSTLTIQRTQQEDSAVYLCASSAQGLAGEIDTQYFGPGTRLTVL.

This clonotype has more than one count but fewer than ten. The V call is TRBV11-2, the J call TRBJ1-5, with 7 bases lining up with TRBD1. CDR1 and CDR2 (germline): SGHAT, FQNNGV. The ends lost 3 bases at V and 4 bases at J; junction bases unmatched: 6. The CDR3 has 15 amino acids. The DNA of the CDR3 is TGTGCCAGCAGCTTCCAGGGGGGGAGGAATCAGCCCCAGCATTTT. Translated: CASSFQGGRNQPQHF.

The chain uses TRBV20-1 and TRBJ2-1, with TRBD1 identical over 7 bases. J lost 4 bases, V lost 6 bases, and 9 bases had no gene match. This CDR3 contains 14 residues. The germline V gene encodes CDR1 DFQATT and CDR2 SNEGSKA (reference sequence). CDR3 amino acids: CSAADRANYNEQFF. The CDR3 bases are TGCAGTGCGGCCGACAGGGCTAATTACAATGAGCAGTTCTTC.

The chain employs TRBV5-1 and TRBJ2-1, with D tentatively TRBD1 or TRBD2 (7 bases each). V lost 4 bases, J lost 8 bases, and 22 bases lay in between. Germline assignment: CDR1 SGHRS and CDR2 YFSETQ. The CDR3 is 16 amino acids. In DNA form, the CDR3 reads TGCGCCAGCAGCGTGAGGGGGCCCCGTACTAGCGATGAGCAGTTCTTC. This sequence encodes CASSVRGPRTSDEQFF.

This clonotype occurred many times. This sequence joins TRBV6-5 and TRBJ1-4; TRBD1 might be the D (5 bases). Germline assignment: CDR1 MNHEY and CDR2 SVGAGI. The CDR3 runs to 14 residues. V was shortened by 5 bases and J by 8 bases, with 15 bases between the two germline ends. CDR3 residues: CASSQGVTGEKLFF. CDR3 DNA sequence: TGTGCCAGCAGTCAAGGGGTTACGGGCGAAAAACTGTTTTTT.